This T cell receptor (beta chain) was captured in a study of tumor T cells in aggressive B-cell lymphoma. The data were produced by immunoSEQ multiplex PCR, yet TCRdb's version contains in-frame clones alone and is incomplete. The data hold more than 950 clones, with 92% observed a single time. The receptor was derived from an adult with diffuse large B cell lymphoma. Sequenced sample: tumor tissue.

CDR3 region: CASSRPGLASSYEQYF. The CDR3 region has the DNA TGTGCCAGCTCACGACCGGGACTAGCGAGCTCCTACGAGCAGTACTTC. This chain connects TRBV18 to TRBJ2-7; 10 positions match TRBD2. The length of the CDR3 is 16 residues. CDR1 is KGHSH and CDR2 is LQKENI in the germline V gene. J lost 0 bases, V lost 4 bases, and 6 bases had no gene match.